Detailed here is one T cell receptor beta chain. The antigen is undetermined. The data were taken from a study of blood T cells in healthy people across ages. Study-level findings and limits: For the donors, CMV status was unknown and possibly confounded expanded clonotype changes. Age showed a roughly linear inverse relationship with TCR beta diversity per million T cells. Diversity estimated from one million T cells was considered an underestimate.

Using a J-beta primer mix together with a sample-barcoded 5' primer, a second PCR was run for roughly 6 to 11 cycles. Each cDNA molecule, via a template-switch adaptor with 12 random nucleotides, was tagged. TCRdb recomputed calls from the 5' RACE reads with MiXCR, one row per CDR3 protein. Found here are 1,800,000 or so distinct CDR3 sequences, roughly two fifths of them singletons; the top ten hold around 23%. The CDR3 runs 13 residues. V lost 2 bases to trimming and J lost 4 bases, with 8 bases between them. Germline loops: CDR1 MNHNS, CDR2 SASEGT. The source is a human donor in good health. The V gene is TRBV6-1, the J gene TRBJ1-2; D not certain. The sample taken for sequencing was blood. CDR3 residues: CASSESRLYGYTF. The DNA of the CDR3 is TGTGCCAGCAGTGAATCCAGACTCTATGGCTACACCTTC.